This entry concerns a single T cell receptor (beta chain). Time point described: newly diagnosed GD, antithyroid drugs for less than 3 months. After RNA was extracted from PBMCs, the TCR library was made from it. This sample was taken from a study of regulatory T cells in long-lasting Graves disease. The wider study: Graves' patients with a new diagnosis had received antithyroid drugs under 3 months.

To make TCR beta libraries, researchers used iRepertoire HTBI primers and Arm-PCR of CDR3 regions. Via MiXCR, TCRdb re-called the multiplex PCR reads, giving one row per CDR3 protein. The sample gives about 330,000 distinct CDR3 sequences, roughly 15% of which show up once; just over 20% is in the top ten. Trimming cost V 6 bases and J 5 bases; bases outside gene matches: 17. The length of the CDR3 is 18 residues. Germline V lookup: CDR1 LNHDA, CDR2 SQIVND (reference sequence). The sample was also linked to a second study, of T cells in Graves' hyperthyroidism and ophthalmopathy. That report adds: Most thyroid clonotypes with frequency above 0.001 were detected in blood. In validation, the model predicted ophthalmopathy. These predictions came a median about 6.5 months before onset.

Material: peripheral blood mononuclear cells (PBMCs), obtained at new diagnosis, from a patient treated with antithyroid drugs. This clonotype was obtained from a woman in her late teens or twenties with Graves disease. The chain has TRBV19 and TRBJ1-2; 11 bases agree with TRBD1. This CDR3 reads CASRETGTGGRRRYGYTF. For the CDR3, the DNA is TGTGCCAGTAGGGAAACAGGGACAGGGGGTAGACGAAGATATGGCTACACCTTC.